One and the same sample provided the 20 T cell receptor beta chains below, sequenced in a study of neurological immune-mediated disorders. TCRdb re-derived calls from the 5' RACE reads in MiXCR, one entry per CDR3 protein. Of around 20,000 distinct CDR3 sequences listed, about 30% were seen once; the top ten hold roughly a third. The sample taken for sequencing was PBMCs. The receptors were sampled from a man aged 50 to 60 with HTLV-1-associated myelopathy (HAM/TSP).

This clonotype is large in the sample. The CDR3 nucleotides are TGTGCCAGCAGCCAAGAACCCCGGATTGGCGGGGCTGGAGATACGCAGTATTTT. Residues: CASSQEPRIGGAGDTQYF. V gene TRBV4-2 combines with J gene TRBJ2-3; a possible D gene is TRBD2 (6 bases). The CDR3 runs to 18 residues. Between the trimmed V and J ends, which lost 0 bases and 5 bases, there was a span of 21 bases. Germline CDR1 LGHNA, CDR2 YNFKEQ.

This clonotype is medium-sized within its sample. The CDR3 loop reads CASSWEGTEAFF. CDR3 DNA: TGTGCCAGCAGCTGGGAGGGTACTGAAGCTTTCTTT. This chain links TRBV7-9 with TRBJ1-1; unclear D gene. Per the germline V gene, CDR1 is SEHNR and CDR2 is FQNEAQ (reference sequence). This CDR3 comprises 12 residues. V was cut by 4 bases and J by 5 bases, with 8 bases left in between.

V usage is TRBV10-3 and J usage is TRBJ1-3, with D possibly matching TRBD1 (5 bases). V gave up 4 bases and J gave up 3 bases, with 10 bases separating them. Germline V gives CDR1 ENHRY, CDR2 SYGVKD. The CDR3 is 14 residues long. This CDR3 reads CAISVEGFGNTIYF. CDR3 DNA: TGTGCCATCAGTGTAGAGGGGTTTGGAAACACCATATATTTT.

By share, this clonotype ranks as large (0.1 to 1%). V and J are TRBV5-5 and TRBJ2-7; perhaps TRBD2 as D (6 bases). V lost 1 base to trimming and J lost 6 bases, with 11 bases between them. The V gene's germline CDR1 is SGHKS and CDR2 YYEKEE (reference sequence). The CDR3 totals 13 residues. In nucleotides, the CDR3 is TGTGCCAGCAGCTTGTGGGCGGGGTTCGAGCAGTACTTC. Protein: CASSLWAGFEQYF.

In its sample, this clonotype was seen many times. The chain combines TRBV5-1 with TRBJ2-4, with D possibly TRBD1 on 6 matching bases. CDR3 length: 14 residues. Deletions cut 4 bases from V and 3 bases from J, with 11 bases between. The germline CDR1 and CDR2 sequences are SGHRS and YFSETQ. This CDR3 reads CASSPPDSKNIQYF. The CDR3 nucleotides read TGCGCCAGCAGCCCGCCGGACAGCAAAAACATTCAGTACTTC.

By frequency in the sample, this clonotype is medium-sized. The CDR3 here is CAISERQDNYGYTF. CDR3 DNA: TGTGCCATCAGTGAGCGACAGGACAACTATGGCTACACCTTC. The gene calls are TRBV10-3 and TRBJ1-2, with D tentatively TRBD1 (6 bases). Germline CDR1 ENHRY, CDR2 SYGVKD. Trimming took 2 bases from V and 2 from J, leaving 9 bases between them. This CDR3 contains 14 residues.

This clonotype came up many times. The chain is built from TRBV20-1 and TRBJ2-5, with a tentative D call TRBD2 (6 bases). CDR3 length equals 14 residues. CDR1 DFQATT and CDR2 SNEGSKA come from the germline V gene (reference sequence). The V end was cut by 6 bases, the J end by 5 bases, with 19 bases between. CDR3 DNA: TGCAGTGCCCAGGACGCCGGAGGGCCGGAGACCCAGTACTTC. Amino acid sequence: CSAQDAGGPETQYF.

This clonotype was counted a single time. The junction shows a germline mismatch at one end, possibly a read error. The chain carries TRBV9 and TRBJ1-4, with D unclear. The CDR3 is 14 residues long. CDR1 and CDR2 (germline): SGDLS, YYNGEE. The CDR3 protein is CDSSQTRIGEKLFF. In DNA, the CDR3 is TGTGACAGCAGCCAGACACGGATCGGGGAAAAACTGTTTTTT.

In the case of this clonotype: At one end the junction does not follow the germline gene, possibly because of a read error. CDR3 DNA: TGTGCCAGCAGCACGTCCGTGTTTAACAGGGGCGGTGAAGCTATCTTT. It yields the protein CASSTSVFNRGGEAIF. The V gene is TRBV7-2, the J gene TRBJ1-1, with 7 bases fitting TRBD1. Germline V gene data show CDR1 as SGHTA and CDR2 as FQGNSA. CDR3 length: 16 residues.

The chain uses TRBV27 and TRBJ1-1; 8 bases fit TRBD1. CDR1 and CDR2 from the germline V gene are MNHEY and SMNVEV (reference sequence). V lost 2 bases to trimming and J lost 2 bases; unmatched junction nucleotides: 4. The CDR3 covers 15 residues. The CDR3 nucleotides are TGTGCCAGCAGTTTAGAGGGACAGGCCAACACTGAAGCTTTCTTT. It yields the protein CASSLEGQANTEAFF.

This clonotype was seen many times. The rearrangement joins TRBV5-4 to TRBJ2-2, with a tentative D call TRBD2 (5 bases). This CDR3 has 16 residues. Trimming left V 4 bases short and J 1 base short, with 14 bases between. Germline CDR1 is SGHNT and CDR2 is YYREEE (reference sequence). Here the CDR3 reads CASSTRARENTGELFF. Written as DNA, the CDR3 is TGTGCCAGCAGCACGCGGGCCAGAGAGAACACCGGGGAGCTGTTTTTT. Full variable domain (remainder filled in from reference TRBV5-4 and TRBJ2-2): ETGVTQSPTHLIKTRGQQVTLRCSSQSGHNTVSWYQQALGQGPQFIFQYYREEENGRGNFPPRFSGLQFPNYSSELNVNALELDDSALYLCASSTRARENTGELFFGEGSRLTVL.

This clonotype was counted a few times. J is TRBJ2-4 and V is TRBV29-1; 12 bases match TRBD2. Losses at the gene ends were 4 bases for V and 7 bases for J; bases not matched to a gene: 11. Germline V lookup: CDR1 SQVTM, CDR2 ANQGSEA. There are 16 residues in the CDR3. This CDR3 reads CSVASPPLAGGNIQYF. CDR3 coding DNA: TGCAGCGTTGCCTCCCCCCCTCTAGCGGGGGGGAACATTCAGTACTTC.

This clonotype has at least ten counts. The genes are TRBV5-1 and TRBJ2-7, with 13 bases lining up with TRBD2. V dropped 4 bases and J dropped 6; count of bases not matched to a gene: 10. The CDR3 contains 16 residues. Germline values: CDR1 SGHRS, CDR2 YFSETQ. In DNA form, the CDR3 reads TGCGCCAGCAGCGGGACTAGCGGGGACTACACCCGCGAGCAGTACTTC. Translation gives CASSGTSGDYTREQYF.

Many counts were recorded for this clonotype. J is TRBJ2-1 and V is TRBV5-1, with 10 bases identical to TRBD2. Germline loops: CDR1 SGHRS, CDR2 YFSETQ. Trimming removed 4 bases from V and 8 bases from J; junction bases left unmatched: 9. The CDR3 is 15 residues long. Here the CDR3 DNA reads TGCGCCAGCAGCCAACGCCTAGCGGGGGCCGATGAGCAGTTCTTC. Translation: CASSQRLAGADEQFF.

The rearrangement uses TRBV20-1 and TRBJ2-5; D uncertain. The V end lost 1 base, the J end lost 2 bases, and 14 bases lay between the germline ends. The CDR3 is 15 residues long. Germline V gene lookup returns CDR1 DFQATT and CDR2 SNEGSKA (reference sequence). The CDR3 loop is CSARGAIAQQETQYF. In DNA, the CDR3 is TGCAGTGCTAGAGGTGCGATCGCGCAACAAGAGACCCAGTACTTC.

The rearrangement joins TRBV20-1 to TRBJ2-1; D might be TRBD2 (6 bases). The CDR3 is made up of 13 amino acids. The V and J ends lost 2 bases and 9 bases respectively, with 14 bases between them. The germline gives CDR1 DFQATT, CDR2 SNEGSKA (reference sequence). The chain's CDR3 is CSARMGGEGEQFF. The CDR3 DNA reads TGCAGTGCTAGAATGGGGGGAGAGGGTGAGCAGTTCTTC.

CDR3 nucleotides: TGTGCCTGGGGCCCGCTAGCGGGGGGGCCTCGTGAGCAGTTCTTC. Protein product: CAWGPLAGGPREQFF. V usage is TRBV30 and J usage is TRBJ2-1, with TRBD2 identical over 12 bases. Germline V gene sequence: CDR1 GTSNPN, CDR2 SVGIG (reference sequence). The CDR3 is 15 residues long. Trimming at V came to 5 bases and at J to 9 bases, leaving 11 bases not matched to a gene.

The table lists this clonotype with many counts. CDR3 loop: CASSLTPGQGLAGELFF. Here the CDR3 DNA reads TGTGCCAGCAGCTTGACGCCGGGACAGGGTCTAGCCGGGGAGCTGTTTTTT. The rearrangement uses TRBV5-5 and TRBJ2-2, with 9 positions matching TRBD1. Losses at the gene ends were 1 base for V and 6 bases for J; bases not matched to a gene: 10. The germline gives CDR1 SGHKS, CDR2 YYEKEE (reference sequence). The CDR3 runs to 17 residues.

This sequence joins TRBV20-1 and TRBJ1-2; a weak D match, TRBD1 (5 bases). Germline CDR1 is DFQATT and CDR2 is SNEGSKA (reference sequence). The CDR3 consists of 16 residues. V dropped 5 bases and J dropped 5 bases, with 24 bases sitting between them. CDR3 region: CSAGPGTKKWGYGYTF. The CDR3 region has the DNA TGCAGTGCTGGCCCCGGGACGAAAAAATGGGGATATGGCTACACCTTC.

This clonotype was found a few times. The CDR3 DNA is TGTGCCAGCAGTCCAGCGGCGGGGGCCACCGGGGAGCTGTTTTTT. Protein: CASSPAAGATGELFF. The V gene is TRBV12-3 or TRBV12-4, the J gene TRBJ2-2; perhaps TRBD2 as D (7 bases). There are 15 residues in the CDR3. Trimming pared 5 bases from V and 4 bases from J, leaving 14 bases between.